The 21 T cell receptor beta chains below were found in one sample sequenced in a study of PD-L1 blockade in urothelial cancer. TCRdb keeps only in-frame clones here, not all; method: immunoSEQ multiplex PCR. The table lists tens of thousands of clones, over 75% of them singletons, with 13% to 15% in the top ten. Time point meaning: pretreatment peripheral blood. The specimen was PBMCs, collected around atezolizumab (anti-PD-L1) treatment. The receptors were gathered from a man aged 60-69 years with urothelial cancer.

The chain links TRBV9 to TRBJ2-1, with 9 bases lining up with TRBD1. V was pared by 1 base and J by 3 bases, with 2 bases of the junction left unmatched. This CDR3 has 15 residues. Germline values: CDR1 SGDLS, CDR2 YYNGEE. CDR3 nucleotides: TGTGCCAGCAGCGTACGGACAGGGGTCTACAATGAGCAGTTCTTC. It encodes CASSVRTGVYNEQFF.

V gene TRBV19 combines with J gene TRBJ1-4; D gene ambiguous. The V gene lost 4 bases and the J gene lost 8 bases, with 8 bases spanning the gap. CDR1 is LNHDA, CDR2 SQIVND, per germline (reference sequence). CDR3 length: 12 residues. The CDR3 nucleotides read TGTGCCAGTAGTAAAAGCAGGGAAAAACTGTTTTTT. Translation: CASSKSREKLFF.

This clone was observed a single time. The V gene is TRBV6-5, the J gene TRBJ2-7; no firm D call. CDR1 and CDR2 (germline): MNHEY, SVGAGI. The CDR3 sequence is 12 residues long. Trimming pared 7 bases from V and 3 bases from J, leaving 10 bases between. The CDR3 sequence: CASMARGYEQYF. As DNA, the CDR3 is TGTGCCAGCATGGCCAGAGGCTACGAGCAGTACTTC.

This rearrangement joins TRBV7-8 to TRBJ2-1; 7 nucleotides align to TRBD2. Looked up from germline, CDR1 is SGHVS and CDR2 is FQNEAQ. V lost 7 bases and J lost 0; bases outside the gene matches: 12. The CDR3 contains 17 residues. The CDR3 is CASNPTGGLLSYNEQFF. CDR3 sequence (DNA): TGTGCCAGCAACCCCACGGGGGGTTTGCTCTCCTACAATGAGCAGTTCTTC.

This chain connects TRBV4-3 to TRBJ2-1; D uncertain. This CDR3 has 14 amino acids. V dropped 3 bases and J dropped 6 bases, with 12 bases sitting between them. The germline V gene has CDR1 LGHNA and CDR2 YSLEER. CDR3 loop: CASSQASIGNEQFF. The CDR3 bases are TGCGCCAGCAGCCAGGCTAGTATCGGCAATGAGCAGTTCTTC.

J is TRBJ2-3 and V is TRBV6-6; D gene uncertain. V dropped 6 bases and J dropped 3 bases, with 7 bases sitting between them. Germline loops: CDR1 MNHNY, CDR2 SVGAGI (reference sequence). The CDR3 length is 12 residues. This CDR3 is CASSLRTDTQYF. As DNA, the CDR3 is TGTGCCAGCAGCCTTCGGACAGATACGCAGTATTTT.

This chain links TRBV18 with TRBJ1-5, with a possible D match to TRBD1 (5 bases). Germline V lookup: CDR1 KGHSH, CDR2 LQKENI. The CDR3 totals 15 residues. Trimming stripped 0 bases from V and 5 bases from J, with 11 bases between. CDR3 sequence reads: CASSPPDRPHQPQHF. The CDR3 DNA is TGTGCCAGCTCACCACCCGACAGACCCCATCAGCCCCAGCATTTT.

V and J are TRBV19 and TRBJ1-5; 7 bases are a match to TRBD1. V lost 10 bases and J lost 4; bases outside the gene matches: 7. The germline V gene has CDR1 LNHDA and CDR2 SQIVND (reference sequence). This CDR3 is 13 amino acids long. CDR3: CAIGQEGNQPQHF. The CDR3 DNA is TGTGCCATCGGACAGGAGGGGAATCAGCCCCAGCATTTT.

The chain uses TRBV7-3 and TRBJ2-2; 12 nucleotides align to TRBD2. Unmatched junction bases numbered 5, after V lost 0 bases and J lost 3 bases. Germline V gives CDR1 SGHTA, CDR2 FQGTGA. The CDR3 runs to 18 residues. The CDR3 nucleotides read TGTGCCAGCAGCTTAACGCGGTGGACTAGCGGGGACACCGGGGAGCTGTTTTTT. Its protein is CASSLTRWTSGDTGELFF.

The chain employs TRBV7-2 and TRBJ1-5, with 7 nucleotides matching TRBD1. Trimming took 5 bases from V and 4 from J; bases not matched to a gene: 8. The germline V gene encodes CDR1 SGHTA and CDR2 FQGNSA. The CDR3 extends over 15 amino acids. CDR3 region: CASSVTGVGNQPQHF. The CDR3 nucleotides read TGTGCCAGCAGCGTAACAGGGGTTGGAAATCAGCCCCAGCATTTT.

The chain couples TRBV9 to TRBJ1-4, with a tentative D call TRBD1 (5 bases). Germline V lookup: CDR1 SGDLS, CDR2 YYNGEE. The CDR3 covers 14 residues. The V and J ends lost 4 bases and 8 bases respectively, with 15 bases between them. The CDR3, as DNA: TGTGCCAGCAGCCCTACGGGGGTAGGCGAAAAACTGTTTTTT. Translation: CASSPTGVGEKLFF.

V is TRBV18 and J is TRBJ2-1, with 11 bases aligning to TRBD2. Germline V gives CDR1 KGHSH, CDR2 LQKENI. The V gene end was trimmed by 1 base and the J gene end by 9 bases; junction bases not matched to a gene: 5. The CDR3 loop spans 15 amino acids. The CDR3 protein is CASSPLAGGPGEQFF. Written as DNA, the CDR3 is TGTGCCAGCTCACCACTAGCGGGGGGGCCGGGTGAGCAGTTCTTC. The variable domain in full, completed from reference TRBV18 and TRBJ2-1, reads NAGVMQNPRHLVRRRGQEARLRCSPMKGHSHVYWYRQLPEEGLKFMVYLQKENIIDESGMPKERFSAEFPKEGPSILRIQQVVRGDSAAYFCASSPLAGGPGEQFFGPGTRLTVL.

Written as DNA, the CDR3 is TGTGCCAGCAGCTTGGGGGACAGTAGTCGGTATGGCTACACCTTC. Encoded protein: CASSLGDSSRYGYTF. The chain joins TRBV5-5 to TRBJ1-2; 7 nucleotides align to TRBD1. The CDR3 loop spans 15 amino acids. After removal of 0 bases from V and 5 bases from J, the junction contained 7 bases not matched to a gene. Germline lookup yields CDR1 SGHKS and CDR2 YYEKEE (reference sequence). Variable domain in full (rest from reference TRBV5-5 and TRBJ1-2): DAGVTQSPTHLIKTRGQQVTLRCSPISGHKSVSWYQQVLGQGPQFIFQYYEKEERGRGNFPDRFSARQFPNYSSELNVNALLLGDSALYLCASSLGDSSRYGYTFGSGTRLTVV.

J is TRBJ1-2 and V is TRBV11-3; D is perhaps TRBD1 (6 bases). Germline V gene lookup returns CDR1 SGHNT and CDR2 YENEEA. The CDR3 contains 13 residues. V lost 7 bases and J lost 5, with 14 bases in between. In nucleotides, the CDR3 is TGTGCCAGCAAGGGGGACGGAACTTATGGCTACACCTTC. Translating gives CASKGDGTYGYTF.

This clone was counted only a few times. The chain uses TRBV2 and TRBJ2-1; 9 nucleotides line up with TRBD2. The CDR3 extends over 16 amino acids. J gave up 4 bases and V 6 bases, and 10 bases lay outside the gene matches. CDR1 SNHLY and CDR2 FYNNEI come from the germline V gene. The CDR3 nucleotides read TGTGCCAGCAGCGTCAGTAGGACTAGCGAATACAATGAGCAGTTCTTC. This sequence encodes CASSVSRTSEYNEQFF.

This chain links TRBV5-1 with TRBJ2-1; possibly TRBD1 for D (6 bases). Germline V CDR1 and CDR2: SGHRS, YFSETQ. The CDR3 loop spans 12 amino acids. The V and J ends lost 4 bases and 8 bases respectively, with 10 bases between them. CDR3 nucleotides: TGCGCCAGCAGCGGTAGGGGGTATGAGCAGTTCTTC. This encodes CASSGRGYEQFF.

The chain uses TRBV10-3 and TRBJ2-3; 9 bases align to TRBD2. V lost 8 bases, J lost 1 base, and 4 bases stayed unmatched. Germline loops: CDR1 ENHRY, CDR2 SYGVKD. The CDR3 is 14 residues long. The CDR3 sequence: CAIEREAGTDTQYF. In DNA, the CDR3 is TGTGCCATCGAGCGGGAGGCGGGCACAGATACGCAGTATTTT.

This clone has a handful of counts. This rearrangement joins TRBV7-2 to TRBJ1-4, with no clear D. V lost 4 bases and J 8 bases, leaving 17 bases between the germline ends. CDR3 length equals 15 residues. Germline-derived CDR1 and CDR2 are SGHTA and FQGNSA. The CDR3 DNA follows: TGTGCCAGCAGCTCAGAAGCCAGACACTGGGAAAAACTGTTTTTT. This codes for CASSSEARHWEKLFF.

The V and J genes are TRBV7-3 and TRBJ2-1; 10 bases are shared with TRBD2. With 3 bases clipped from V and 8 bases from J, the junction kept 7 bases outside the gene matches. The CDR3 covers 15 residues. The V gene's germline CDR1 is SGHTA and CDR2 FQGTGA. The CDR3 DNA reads TGTGCCAGCAGCTTCTCTAGCGGGAGATTAGATGAGCAGTTCTTC. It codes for CASSFSSGRLDEQFF.

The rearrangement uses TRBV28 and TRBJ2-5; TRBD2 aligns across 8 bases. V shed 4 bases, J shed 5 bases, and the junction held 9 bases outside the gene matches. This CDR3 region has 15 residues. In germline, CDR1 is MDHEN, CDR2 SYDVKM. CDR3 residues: CASSSIAGPGETQYF. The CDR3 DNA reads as TGTGCCAGCAGTTCCATAGCGGGGCCAGGGGAGACCCAGTACTTC.

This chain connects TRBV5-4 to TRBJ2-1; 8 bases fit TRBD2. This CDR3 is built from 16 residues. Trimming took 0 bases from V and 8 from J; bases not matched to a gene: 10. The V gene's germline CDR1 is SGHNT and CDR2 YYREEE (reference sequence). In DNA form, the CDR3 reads TGTGCCAGCAGCTTGGTCGCGGGAGGACTTGGATATGAGCAGTTCTTC. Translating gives CASSLVAGGLGYEQFF.